These 20 T cell receptor beta chains originate from one sample sequenced in a study of cytomegalovirus exposure and HLA in healthy donors. A multiplex PCR was run with 60 Vbeta primers and 13 Jbeta primers. Sequencing used immunoSEQ multiplex PCR; TCRdb keeps in-frame clones, though not all of them. The sample holds approximately 150,000 clones, approximately 79% seen once. What was sequenced was PBMCs. The receptors shown here come from a man aged 50 to 59 in good health and CMV-seropositive.

The chain recombines TRBV7-8 with TRBJ2-7; 12 bases agree with TRBD2. Germline trimming cut 5 bases from V and 0 bases from J; bases unmatched to any gene: 11. The germline gives CDR1 SGHVS, CDR2 FQNEAQ. The CDR3 runs to 18 residues. CDR3 region: CASSLRLAGVERSYEQYF. CDR3 nucleotide sequence: TGTGCCAGCAGCCTGAGACTAGCGGGAGTCGAACGCTCCTACGAGCAGTACTTC.

The V and J genes are TRBV7-6 and TRBJ2-3; TRBD2 matches at 11 bases. Germline trimming cut 1 base from V and 5 bases from J; bases unmatched to any gene: 8. CDR3 size: 17 residues. CDR1 SGHVS and CDR2 FNYEAQ come from the germline V gene. CDR3 amino acids: CASSLDLAGGPVDTQYF. The DNA of the CDR3 is TGTGCCAGCAGCTTAGACTTAGCGGGAGGGCCGGTAGATACGCAGTATTTT.

This clone was seen more than once but under ten times. The rearrangement links TRBV10-3 to TRBJ2-7; 8 bases are shared with TRBD1. J lost 3 bases, V lost 0 bases, and 7 bases had no gene match. Germline V CDR1 and CDR2: ENHRY, SYGVKD. The CDR3 loop spans 16 amino acids. The CDR3 nucleotides are TGTGCCATCAGTGAGTCGGGAGGACAGGGTAACTACGAGCAGTACTTC. Translating gives CAISESGGQGNYEQYF.

CDR3 protein: CASRTGQRNTEAFF. In nucleotides, the CDR3 is TGTGCCAGCAGAACCGGACAGAGGAACACTGAAGCTTTCTTT. The rearrangement links TRBV6-5 to TRBJ1-1; TRBD1 might be the D (6 bases). Germline assignment: CDR1 MNHEY and CDR2 SVGAGI. V lost 6 bases to trimming and J lost 1 base, with 12 bases between them. This CDR3 spans 14 amino acids.

The chain uses TRBV5-6 and TRBJ2-5; no firm D call. The V gene lost 0 bases and the J gene lost 5 bases, with 8 bases spanning the gap. Germline V CDR1 and CDR2: SGHDT, YYEEEE. This CDR3 comprises 13 residues. The CDR3 DNA reads TGTGCCAGCAGCTTGGGCCCGAGGGAGACCCAGTACTTC. Protein sequence: CASSLGPRETQYF.

The CDR3 sequence is CASSDGQRSAKNIQYF. Written as DNA, the CDR3 is TGTGCCAGCAGTGACGGACAGAGGAGTGCCAAAAACATTCAGTACTTC. This chain joins TRBV6-1 and TRBJ2-4; D perhaps matches TRBD1 (6 bases). The length of the CDR3 is 16 residues. V shed 3 bases and J shed 1 base, with 13 bases lying between them. Germline V lookup: CDR1 MNHNS, CDR2 SASEGT.

The chain links TRBV11-3 to TRBJ2-1; TRBD1 agrees at 7 bases. The CDR3 has 16 residues. Germline-derived CDR1 and CDR2 are SGHNT and YENEEA. The trim removed 0 bases at V and 9 bases at J, leaving 11 bases unmatched. In DNA form, the CDR3 reads TGTGCCAGCAGCTTAGATTCGAGGCTAGGGGGCAGTGAGCAGTTCTTC. It codes for CASSLDSRLGGSEQFF.

The rearrangement joins TRBV4-1 to TRBJ1-5; D gene uncertain. Germline V lookup: CDR1 MGHRA, CDR2 YSYEKL. The CDR3 loop spans 13 amino acids. The V and J ends lost 0 bases and 5 bases respectively, with 5 bases between them. CDR3 protein: CASSQDSYQPQHF. DNA for the CDR3: TGCGCCAGCAGCCAAGACTCCTATCAGCCCCAGCATTTT.

The J gene is TRBJ2-5, the V gene TRBV7-3; possibly TRBD2 for D (5 bases). CDR3 length: 16 residues. V was clipped by 3 bases and J by 4 bases, with 18 bases between them. Germline CDR1 and CDR2: SGHTA and FQGTGA. CDR3 sequence (DNA): TGTGCCAGCAGCTTGACGGGTAGCGCGTGGGGAGAGACCCAGTACTTC. Translated: CASSLTGSAWGETQYF.

This chain connects TRBV5-1 to TRBJ1-4; 7 bases align to TRBD1. There are 15 residues in the CDR3. The V and J ends lost 4 bases and 0 bases, in that order; junction bases with no gene match: 3. CDR1 is SGHRS and CDR2 is YFSETQ in the germline V gene. The CDR3 sequence: CASSIDRATNEKLFF. The DNA of the CDR3 is TGCGCCAGCAGCATAGACAGGGCAACTAATGAAAAACTGTTTTTT.

This chain uses TRBV19 with TRBJ2-5; 7 positions agree with TRBD1. The DNA end is a closer match to TRBJ2-7, so the J assignment may be wrong. The length of the CDR3 is 16 residues. CDR1 is LNHDA and CDR2 is SQIVND in the germline V gene (reference sequence). The CDR3 region has the DNA TGTGCCAGTAGTAAACAGGGGTCTCTTTTCCTCTACGAGCAGTACTTC. This sequence encodes CASSKQGSLFLYEQYF.

This chain uses TRBV28 with TRBJ2-7, with 11 positions matching TRBD2. The CDR3 covers 15 residues. CDR1 MDHEN and CDR2 SYDVKM come from the germline V gene. V shed 5 bases and J 0 bases; nucleotides not matched to a gene: 3. The CDR3 is CASSAGLAASYEQYF. The CDR3, as DNA: TGTGCCAGCAGTGCGGGACTAGCGGCCTCCTACGAGCAGTACTTC.

The rearrangement uses TRBV25-1 and TRBJ2-1; 14 positions agree with TRBD2. Germline-derived CDR1 and CDR2 are MGHDK and SYGVNS. CDR3 size: 15 residues. V trimming: 5 bases; J trimming: 14 bases; junction bases outside the gene matches: 11. The CDR3 coding sequence is TGTGCCAGCAGTCCCGTAGGACTAGCGGGAGGTATTGAGTTCTTC. Translating it yields CASSPVGLAGGIEFF. Using reference TRBV25-1 and TRBJ2-1 for the parts outside the CDR3, the full variable domain is EADIYQTPRYLVIGTGKKITLECSQTMGHDKMYWYQQDPGMELHLIHYSYGVNSTEKGDLSSESTVSRIRTEHFPLTLESARPSHTSQYLCASSPVGLAGGIEFFGPGTRLTVL.

V gene TRBV6-5 combines with J gene TRBJ1-5; 7 nucleotides match TRBD1. Germline V gives CDR1 MNHEY, CDR2 SVGAGI. With V trimmed by 6 bases and J by 0 bases, 5 bases remained unmatched. This CDR3 is built from 15 residues. The chain's CDR3 is CASRQQGSSNQPQHF. CDR3 coding DNA: TGTGCCAGCAGACAACAGGGGAGTAGCAATCAGCCCCAGCATTTT.

This clone was detected once. The V gene is TRBV19, the J gene TRBJ1-2, with D possibly being TRBD1 (6 bases). Germline V lookup: CDR1 LNHDA, CDR2 SQIVND (reference sequence). V lost 5 bases to trimming and J lost 8 bases, with 15 bases between them. The CDR3 has 13 amino acids. CDR3 bases: TGTGCCAGTAGTCGGGGGGCCTCTTACGGCTACACCTTC. Amino acids: CASSRGASYGYTF. Drawing the rest from reference TRBV19 and TRBJ1-2, the complete variable domain is DGGITQSPKYLFRKEGQNVTLSCEQNLNHDAMYWYRQDPGQGLRLIYYSQIVNDFQKGDIAEGYSVSREKKESFPLTVTSAQKNPTAFYLCASSRGASYGYTFGSGTRLTVV.

The chain employs TRBV11-2 and TRBJ2-7; TRBD2 is a possible D gene (7 bases). This CDR3 is 16 amino acids long. V lost 3 bases and J lost 3, with 18 bases in between. Germline lookup yields CDR1 SGHAT and CDR2 FQNNGV. This chain's CDR3 is CASSLGGAKPYYEQYF. The CDR3 bases are TGTGCCAGCAGCTTGGGGGGGGCGAAACCCTACTACGAGCAGTACTTC. Drawing the rest from reference TRBV11-2 and TRBJ2-7, the complete variable domain is EAGVAQSPRYKIIEKRQSVAFWCNPISGHATLYWYQQILGQGPKLLIQFQNNGVVDDSQLPKDRFSAERLKGVDSTLKIQPAKLEDSAVYLCASSLGGAKPYYEQYFGPGTRLTVT.

The chain is built from TRBV19 and TRBJ1-4, with D uncertain. Between the trimmed V and J ends, which lost 5 bases and 0 bases, there was a span of 10 bases. CDR1 and CDR2 (germline): LNHDA, SQIVND (reference sequence). This CDR3 comprises 15 residues. The CDR3 loop reads CASSPNIATNEKLFF. The CDR3 region has the DNA TGTGCCAGTAGTCCCAACATTGCAACTAATGAAAAACTGTTTTTT.

The chain couples TRBV5-1 to TRBJ2-7; maybe TRBD1 (6 bases). Trimming removed 0 bases at V and 5 bases at J, with 15 bases between. Germline values: CDR1 SGHRS, CDR2 YFSETQ. CDR3 length: 15 residues. In DNA, the CDR3 is TGCGCCAGCAGCTTGGTCCAGGGGCAGGGGAACGAGCAGTACTTC. Translation: CASSLVQGQGNEQYF.

The genes are TRBV5-1 and TRBJ2-7; a weak D match, TRBD1 (6 bases). Germline CDR1 and CDR2: SGHRS and YFSETQ. Trimming cost V 5 bases and J 0 bases, with 15 bases left between them. This CDR3 spans 15 amino acids. The CDR3 reads CASSRRQDRSYEQYF. The CDR3 nucleotides read TGCGCCAGCAGTCGCAGACAGGACCGCTCCTACGAGCAGTACTTC.

The rearrangement links TRBV9 to TRBJ2-5; TRBD2 agrees at 10 bases. This CDR3 contains 17 residues. Germline lookup yields CDR1 SGDLS and CDR2 YYNGEE. After removal of 0 bases from V and 2 bases from J, the junction contained 7 bases not matched to a gene. CDR3 in amino acids: CASSVGGSGGLQETQYF. In nucleotides, the CDR3 is TGTGCCAGCAGCGTAGGGGGTAGCGGGGGGCTGCAAGAGACCCAGTACTTC.